The 5 T cell receptor beta chains reported below all come from one sample, sequenced in a study of cytomegalovirus exposure and HLA in healthy donors. Use of 60 Vbeta and 13 Jbeta primers characterized the PCR. TCRdb keeps only in-frame clones here, not all; method: immunoSEQ multiplex PCR. This table holds around 100,000 clones, 70% found once. The sequencing sample was made of PBMCs. The receptors were sampled from a man aged 25 to 40 in good health and CMV-seropositive.

The rearrangement joins TRBV23-1 to TRBJ1-6; tentative D call: TRBD1 (6 bases). TRBV23-1 is classed as an ORF, of uncertain function. The length of the CDR3 is 14 residues. V lost 3 bases to trimming and J lost 6 bases, with 9 bases between them. This CDR3 is CASSHRQVNSPLHF. The CDR3 bases are TGCGCCAGCAGTCATAGACAGGTTAATTCACCCCTCCACTTT.

This chain connects TRBV4-2 to TRBJ2-2; a weak D match, TRBD1 (5 bases). The CDR3 covers 22 residues. V dropped 4 bases and J dropped 0 bases, with 30 bases sitting between them. CDR1 LGHNA and CDR2 YNFKEQ come from the germline V gene. In DNA form, the CDR3 reads TGTGCCAGCAGCCTAAGGGGTCTCGGAAGTCTCGTTACCCTCGCGAACACCGGGGAGCTGTTTTTT. Its translation: CASSLRGLGSLVTLANTGELFF.

This chain uses TRBV9 with TRBJ2-1; D is uncertain. The CDR3 is 15 residues long. V gave up 0 bases and J gave up 2 bases, with 9 bases separating them. CDR1 is SGDLS, CDR2 YYNGEE, per germline. The CDR3 nucleotides are TGTGCCAGCAGCGTAGACCTAGGAGCCTACAATGAGCAGTTCTTC. Protein product: CASSVDLGAYNEQFF.

This clone has only one observation. V gene TRBV4-1 combines with J gene TRBJ2-1, with D perhaps matching TRBD1 (6 bases). The CDR3 totals 15 residues. Germline CDR1 MGHRA, CDR2 YSYEKL. Trimming removed 1 base from V and 3 bases from J, with 10 bases in between. The CDR3 is CASSQGQAYYNEQFF. The CDR3 nucleotides are TGCGCCAGCAGCCAAGGACAGGCTTACTACAATGAGCAGTTCTTC.

Details on this clone: Germline is not matched at one junction end, which may reflect a read error. The genes are TRBV7-9 and TRBJ2-7; TRBD1 matches at 9 bases. CDR1 and CDR2 (germline): SEHNR, FQNEAQ (reference sequence). The CDR3 spans 15 residues. CDR3 sequence (DNA): TGTTCCAGCAGCCTCAGGACAGGGGACACTTACGAGCAGTACTTC. Protein sequence: CSSSLRTGDTYEQYF.